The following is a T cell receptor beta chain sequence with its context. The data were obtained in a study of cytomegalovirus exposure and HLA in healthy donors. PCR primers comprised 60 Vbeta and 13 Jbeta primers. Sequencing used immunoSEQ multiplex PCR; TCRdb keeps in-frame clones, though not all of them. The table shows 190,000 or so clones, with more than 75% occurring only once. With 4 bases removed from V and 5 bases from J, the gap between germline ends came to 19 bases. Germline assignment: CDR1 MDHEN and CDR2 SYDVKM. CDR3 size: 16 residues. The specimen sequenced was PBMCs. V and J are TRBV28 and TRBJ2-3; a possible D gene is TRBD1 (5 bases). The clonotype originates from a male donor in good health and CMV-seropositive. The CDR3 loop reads CASSSYKAGYGDTQYF. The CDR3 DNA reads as TGTGCCAGCAGTTCTTATAAAGCAGGGTATGGAGATACGCAGTATTTT.